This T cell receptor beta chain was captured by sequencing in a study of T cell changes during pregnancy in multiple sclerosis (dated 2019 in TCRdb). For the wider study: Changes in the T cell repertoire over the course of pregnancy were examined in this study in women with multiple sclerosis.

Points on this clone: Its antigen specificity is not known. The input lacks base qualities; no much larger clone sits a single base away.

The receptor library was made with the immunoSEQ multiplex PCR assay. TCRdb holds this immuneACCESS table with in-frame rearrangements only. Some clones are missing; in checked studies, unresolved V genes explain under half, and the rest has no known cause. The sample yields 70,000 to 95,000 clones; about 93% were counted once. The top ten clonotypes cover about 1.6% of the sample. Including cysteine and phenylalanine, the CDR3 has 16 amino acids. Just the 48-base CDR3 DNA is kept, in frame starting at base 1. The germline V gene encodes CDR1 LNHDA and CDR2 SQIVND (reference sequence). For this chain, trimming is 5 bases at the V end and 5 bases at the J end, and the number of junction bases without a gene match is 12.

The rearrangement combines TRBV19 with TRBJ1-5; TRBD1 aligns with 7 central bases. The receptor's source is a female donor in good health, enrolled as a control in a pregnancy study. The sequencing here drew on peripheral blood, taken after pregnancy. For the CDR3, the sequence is CASSPPDRRGDQPQHF. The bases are TGTGCCAGTAGTCCCCCGGACAGGAGAGGAGATCAGCCCCAGCATTTT.